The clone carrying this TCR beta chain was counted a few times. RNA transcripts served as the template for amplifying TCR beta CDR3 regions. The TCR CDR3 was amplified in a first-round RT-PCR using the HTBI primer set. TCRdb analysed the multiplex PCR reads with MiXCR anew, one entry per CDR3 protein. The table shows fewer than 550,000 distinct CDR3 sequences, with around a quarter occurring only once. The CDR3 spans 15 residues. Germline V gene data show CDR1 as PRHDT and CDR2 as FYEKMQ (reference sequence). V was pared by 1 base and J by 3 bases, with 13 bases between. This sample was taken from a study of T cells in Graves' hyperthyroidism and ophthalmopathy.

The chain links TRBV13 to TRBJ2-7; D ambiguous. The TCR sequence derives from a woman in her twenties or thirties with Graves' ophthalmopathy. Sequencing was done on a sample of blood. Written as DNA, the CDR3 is TGTGCCAGCAGCTTAGCCCCAGGTGACCACTACGAGCAGTACTTC. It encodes CASSLAPGDHYEQYF.